A selection of T cell receptor beta chains follows, all from one sample in a study of graft-versus-host responses after intestinal transplantation. The assay was immunoSEQ multiplex PCR, and TCRdb's table has in-frame clones only and misses some. This table holds more than 20,000 clones, 85% to 95% found once. This specimen was PBMCs, taken about 250 days after intestinal transplant. The receptors shown here come from a human patient who received an intestinal transplant, so some T cells may come from the graft donor. Both conserved end residues are part of each CDR3. Fields, in order: D gene, J gene, V gene, clone size, CDR3 protein, CDR3 DNA. D genes are given only for firm matches. Not all rows give a size; the values are once, few, many and, for expanded clones, a class.

>-|TRBJ1-1|TRBV19|-
CASSSDGGNTEAFF
TGTGCCAGTAGCTCCGACGGGGGGAACACTGAAGCTTTCTTT
>-|TRBJ1-5|TRBV6-5|-
CASSYSGRGNQPQHF
TGTGCCAGCAGTTACTCGGGGAGGGGGAATCAGCCCCAGCATTTT
>TRBD1|TRBJ2-1|TRBV7-9|-
CASGDRVSYNEQFF
TGTGCCAGCGGGGACAGGGTCTCCTACAATGAGCAGTTCTTC
>-|TRBJ2-7|TRBV6-1|-
CASYSETSYEQYF
TGTGCCAGCTATAGCGAGACCTCCTACGAGCAGTACTTC
>TRBD2|TRBJ2-5|TRBV7-2|-
CASSLGGLDMETQYF
TGTGCCAGCAGCCTAGGGGGACTAGATATGGAGACCCAGTACTTC
>-|TRBJ2-1|TRBV30|-
CAWSGTREQFF
TGTGCCTGGAGTGGGACTCGTGAGCAGTTCTTC
>TRBD2|TRBJ2-1|TRBV7-8|-
CASSLRPSGIYSSYNEQFF
TGTGCCAGCAGCTTACGTCCTAGCGGGATATACAGCTCCTACAATGAGCAGTTCTTC
>-|TRBJ1-5|TRBV18|-
CASSPYGVGSNQPQHF
TGTGCCAGCTCACCTTATGGGGTTGGCAGCAATCAGCCCCAGCATTTT
>-|TRBJ2-1|TRBV10-3|-
CAISEFMTPGSGEQFF
TGTGCCATCAGTGAGTTCATGACCCCCGGGAGTGGTGAGCAGTTCTTC
>TRBD1|TRBJ2-7|TRBV18|-
CASSPRTGGYEQYF
TGTGCCAGCTCACCGAGGACAGGGGGCTACGAGCAGTACTTC
>-|TRBJ1-6|TRBV5-1|-
CASSHWTPDNSPLHF
TGCGCCAGCAGCCACTGGACACCGGATAATTCACCCCTCCACTTT
>-|TRBJ2-5|TRBV15|-
CATSTTSYGTQYF
TGTGCCACCAGCACCACTAGCTACGGGACCCAGTACTTC
>TRBD1|TRBJ1-2|TRBV5-1|once
CASSLGRGNYGYTF
TGCGCCAGCAGCTTGGGCAGGGGGAACTATGGCTACACCTTC
>TRBD2|TRBJ2-3|TRBV29-1|-
CSVEDWAVGRASGLTDTQYF
TGCAGCGTTGAAGATTGGGCAGTTGGGAGGGCTAGCGGGCTGACAGATACGCAGTATTTT
>-|TRBJ2-3|TRBV19|-
CASSIQGVSSTDTQYF
TGTGCCAGTAGTATTCAGGGTGTAAGCAGCACAGATACGCAGTATTTT
>TRBD1|TRBJ1-2|TRBV7-9|-
CASSFDRGDGYTF
TGTGCCAGCAGCTTTGACAGGGGGGATGGCTACACCTTC
>TRBD1|TRBJ1-1|TRBV5-4|-
CASSGKGQGVTEAFF
TGTGCCAGCAGCGGAAAAGGACAGGGGGTCACTGAAGCTTTCTTT
>-|TRBJ2-7|TRBV2|-
CASSEAFDYEQYF
TGTGCCAGCAGTGAGGCGTTCGACTACGAGCAGTACTTC
>TRBD1|TRBJ2-1|TRBV27|-
CASSVRQGSSYNEQFF
TGTGCCAGCAGTGTCCGACAGGGGTCCTCCTACAATGAGCAGTTCTTC
>TRBD1|TRBJ1-2|TRBV5-1|-
CASSLRGQSAGYTF
TGCGCCAGCAGCTTGCGGGGACAGTCTGCCGGCTACACCTTC
>TRBD1|TRBJ1-2|TRBV4-1|-
CASSQRTGSYGYTF
TGCGCCAGCAGCCAACGGACAGGGAGCTATGGCTACACCTTC
>TRBD2|TRBJ2-7|TRBV6-1|-
CASSEHLLAGVGSEQYF
TGTGCCAGCAGTGAACACCTACTAGCGGGAGTTGGGTCCGAGCAGTACTTC
>-|TRBJ1-1|TRBV6-5|-
CASSSSVATEAFF
-
>-|TRBJ2-7|TRBV6-6|-
CASSYSGYYEQYF
TGTGCCAGCAGTTACTCTGGGTATTACGAGCAGTACTTC
>-|TRBJ1-3|TRBV19|-
CASEYTWGSGNTIYF
TGTGCCAGTGAATACACCTGGGGATCTGGAAACACCATATATTTT
>-|TRBJ1-2|TRBV6-1|-
CASSSERANYGYTF
TGTGCCAGCAGTTCCGAGAGGGCTAACTATGGCTACACCTTC
>TRBD1|TRBJ2-7|TRBV7-9|-
CASSPAGTGIEQYF
TGTGCCAGCAGCCCCGCCGGGACAGGGATCGAACAGTACTTC
>TRBD1|TRBJ2-7|TRBV4-1|-
CASSQDVTGAYEQYF
TGCGCCAGCAGCCAAGATGTGACAGGGGCCTACGAGCAGTACTTC
>-|TRBJ2-1|TRBV27|-
CASSFLTTEGLYNEQFF
TGTGCCAGCAGTTTCCTCACTACCGAGGGCCTCTACAATGAGCAGTTCTTC
>-|TRBJ1-2|TRBV2|-
CASRGPDTDYGYTF
TGTGCCAGCAGGGGCCCCGACACGGACTATGGCTACACCTTC
>-|TRBJ2-7|TRBV5-6|once
CASSYLYESAYEQYF
TGTGCCAGCAGCTACTTATACGAATCCGCCTACGAGCAGTACTTC
>TRBD1|TRBJ1-5|TRBV5-6|-
CASSSQGGNQPQHF
TGTGCCAGCAGCTCCCAGGGGGGCAATCAGCCCCAGCATTTT
>-|TRBJ2-1|TRBV30|-
CAWSVRRAYNEQFF
TGTGCCTGGAGTGTACGTCGGGCGTACAATGAGCAGTTCTTC
>TRBD2|TRBJ2-1|TRBV15|-
CATSRVREGLGDEQFF
TGTGCCACCAGCAGAGTACGGGAGGGCCTCGGCGATGAGCAGTTCTTC
>-|TRBJ1-1|TRBV5-1|-
CASSLDRLIAFF
TGCGCCAGCAGCTTGGACAGACTTATAGCTTTCTTT
>-|TRBJ2-7|TRBV30|-
CAWSPPPRQSPYEQYF
TGTGCCTGGAGTCCCCCCCCGAGACAGTCCCCCTACGAGCAGTACTTC
>-|TRBJ1-1|TRBV6-1|-
CASRWGRELITEAFF
TGTGCCAGCAGGTGGGGTCGGGAGCTGATAACTGAAGCTTTCTTT
>-|TRBJ2-7|TRBV7-9|-
CASSFGSGVRSYEQYF
TGTGCCAGCAGCTTCGGATCCGGGGTAAGGTCCTACGAGCAGTACTTC
>TRBD1|TRBJ1-2|TRBV27|-
CASSLQGTANYGYTF
TGTGCCAGCAGTTTGCAGGGGACAGCTAACTATGGCTACACCTTC
>-|TRBJ2-5|TRBV28|few
CASSGISLLQETQYF
TGTGCCAGCAGTGGAATATCGTTGTTACAAGAGACCCAGTACTTC
>-|TRBJ2-7|TRBV27|few
CASSSRPEGAYEQYF
TGTGCCAGCAGTTCCCGCCCGGAGGGTGCCTACGAGCAGTACTTC
>-|TRBJ1-3|TRBV28|-
CASSLGGSEGNTIYF
TGTGCCAGCAGTTTAGGGGGGTCGGAGGGAAACACCATATATTTT
>TRBD2|TRBJ2-1|TRBV6-5|-
CASHLGLDQFF
TGTGCCAGCCACCTAGGACTAGATCAGTTCTTC
>-|TRBJ1-2|TRBV12-1|-
CASSKPGQGGYGYTF
TGTGCCAGCAGCAAACCGGGACAGGGTGGCTATGGCTACACCTTC
>TRBD1|TRBJ2-1|TRBV9|-
CASSVGQGDYNEQFF
TGTGCCAGCAGCGTAGGACAGGGGGACTACAATGAGCAGTTCTTC
>-|TRBJ1-4|TRBV11-2|-
CASSLRGATNEKLFF
TGTGCCAGCAGCTTGAGGGGAGCTACTAATGAAAAACTGTTTTTT
>TRBD1|TRBJ1-2|TRBV28|once
CASSRTGGGGGYTF
TGTGCCAGCAGCCGGACAGGGGGCGGGGGTGGCTACACCTTC
>-|TRBJ2-7|TRBV18|-
CASSPLPVNKEQYF
TGTGCCAGCTCACCATTACCCGTCAATAAAGAGCAGTACTTC
>TRBD1|TRBJ2-3|TRBV30|-
CAWSPDMTGGTQYF
TGTGCCTGGAGCCCAGACATGACAGGGGGCACGCAGTATTTT
>TRBD2|TRBJ2-5|TRBV7-9|-
CASHSGREETQYF
TGTGCCAGCCATAGCGGGAGGGAGGAGACCCAGTACTTC
>-|TRBJ1-5|TRBV27|few
CASSLHVSNQPQHF
TGTGCCAGCAGTTTACACGTTAGCAATCAGCCCCAGCATTTT
>-|TRBJ2-3|TRBV5-7|-
CASSSRDRDTDTQYF
TGTGCCAGCAGCTCCCGGGACCGGGACACAGATACGCAGTATTTT
>-|TRBJ2-7|TRBV10-3|-
CAISVQGPDEQYF
TGTGCCATCAGTGTGCAGGGTCCGGACGAGCAGTACTTC
>TRBD2|TRBJ2-1|TRBV30|-
CAWSVLAGSYNEQFF
TGTGCCTGGAGTGTCCTAGCGGGAAGTTACAATGAGCAGTTCTTC
>-|TRBJ2-5|TRBV30|-
CAWSVWRQYQETQYF
TGTGCCTGGAGTGTATGGCGTCAGTACCAAGAGACCCAGTACTTC
>-|TRBJ1-6|TRBV5-1|-
CASSLAVKGHSPLHF
TGCGCCAGCAGCTTGGCCGTAAAGGGACATTCACCCCTCCACTTT
>TRBD2|TRBJ2-5|TRBV30|-
CAWSGLAAGAQYF
TGTGCCTGGAGTGGACTAGCTGCGGGGGCCCAGTACTTC